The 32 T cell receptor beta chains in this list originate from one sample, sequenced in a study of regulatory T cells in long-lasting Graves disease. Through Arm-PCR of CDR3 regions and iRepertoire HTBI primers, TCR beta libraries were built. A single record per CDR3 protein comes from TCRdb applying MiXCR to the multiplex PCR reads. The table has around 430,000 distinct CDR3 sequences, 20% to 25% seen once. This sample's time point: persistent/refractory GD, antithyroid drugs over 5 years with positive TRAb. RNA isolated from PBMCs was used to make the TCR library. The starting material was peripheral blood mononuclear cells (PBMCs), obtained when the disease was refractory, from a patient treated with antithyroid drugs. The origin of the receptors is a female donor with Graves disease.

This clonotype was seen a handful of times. The CDR3 DNA is TGTGCCAGCAGCTTGTCAAAAGGGCTTAATTACGAGCAGTACTTC. It translates to CASSLSKGLNYEQYF. The chain recombines TRBV5-5 with TRBJ2-7; D gene ambiguous. V lost 1 base and J 4 bases, leaving 15 bases between the germline ends. CDR1 is SGHKS and CDR2 is YYEKEE in the germline V gene (reference sequence). The CDR3 totals 15 residues. Together with reference TRBV5-5 and TRBJ2-7, the CDR3 gives the full variable domain: DAGVTQSPTHLIKTRGQQVTLRCSPISGHKSVSWYQQVLGQGPQFIFQYYEKEERGRGNFPDRFSARQFPNYSSELNVNALLLGDSALYLCASSLSKGLNYEQYFGPGTRLTVT.

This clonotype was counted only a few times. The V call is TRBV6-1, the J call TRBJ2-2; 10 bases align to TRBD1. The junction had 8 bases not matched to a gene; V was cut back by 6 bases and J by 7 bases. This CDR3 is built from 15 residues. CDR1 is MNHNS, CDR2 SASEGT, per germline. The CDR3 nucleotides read TGTGCCAGCAGCCACTGGGACAGGGGCGTCGGGGAGCTGTTTTTT. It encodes CASSHWDRGVGELFF.

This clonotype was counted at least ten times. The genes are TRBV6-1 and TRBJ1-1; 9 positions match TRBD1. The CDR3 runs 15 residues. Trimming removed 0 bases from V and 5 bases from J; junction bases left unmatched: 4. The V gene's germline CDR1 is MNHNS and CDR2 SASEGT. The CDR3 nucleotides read TGTGCCAGCAGTGAAGCCCACAGGGGGCGAACTGAAGCTTTCTTT. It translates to CASSEAHRGRTEAFF.

CDR3 in DNA: TGTGCCAGCAGTATAGACACTACCTACAATGAGCAGTTCTTC. It codes for CASSIDTTYNEQFF. The chain employs TRBV6-1 and TRBJ2-1; D is unclear. Trimming shortened V by 5 bases and J by 2 bases, and 10 bases separated the two germline ends. Per germline, CDR1 MNHNS and CDR2 SASEGT. The CDR3 spans 14 residues.

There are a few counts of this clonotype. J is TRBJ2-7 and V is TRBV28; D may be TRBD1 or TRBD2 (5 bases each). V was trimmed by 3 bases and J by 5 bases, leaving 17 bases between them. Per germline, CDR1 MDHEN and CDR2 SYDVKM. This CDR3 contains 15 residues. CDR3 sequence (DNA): TGTGCCAGCAGTTTCGGGGCAGGGAGAATGAACGAGCAGTACTTC. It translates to CASSFGAGRMNEQYF.

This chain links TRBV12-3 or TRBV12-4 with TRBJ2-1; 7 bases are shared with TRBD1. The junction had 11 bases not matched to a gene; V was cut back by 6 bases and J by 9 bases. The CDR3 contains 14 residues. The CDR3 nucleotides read TGTGCCAGCAGCTCCGGACAGGCAGGGAGTGAGCAGTTCTTC. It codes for CASSSGQAGSEQFF.

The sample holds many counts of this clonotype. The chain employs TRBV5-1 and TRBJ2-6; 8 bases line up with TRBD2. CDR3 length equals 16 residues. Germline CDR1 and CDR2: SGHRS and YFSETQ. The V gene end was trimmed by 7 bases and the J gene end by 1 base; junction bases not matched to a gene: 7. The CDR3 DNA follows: TGCGCCAGCTCCTGGACTAGCACTTCTGGGGCCAACGTCCTGACTTTC. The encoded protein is CASSWTSTSGANVLTF.

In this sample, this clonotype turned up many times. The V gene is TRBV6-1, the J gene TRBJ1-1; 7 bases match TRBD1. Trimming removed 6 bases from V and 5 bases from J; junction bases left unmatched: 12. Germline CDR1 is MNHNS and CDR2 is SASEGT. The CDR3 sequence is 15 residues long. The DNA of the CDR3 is TGTGCCAGCAGCGAAAAAGGGGGCGCCGGAACTGAAGCTTTCTTT. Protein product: CASSEKGGAGTEAFF.

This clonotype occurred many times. The chain's CDR3 is CASSLRTGGENQPQHF. The CDR3 bases are TGTGCCAGCAGTCTTAGGACAGGGGGTGAAAATCAGCCCCAGCATTTT. V gene TRBV12-3 or TRBV12-4 combines with J gene TRBJ1-5; 10 bases are shared with TRBD1. Trimming cost V 5 bases and J 4 bases; bases outside gene matches: 8. This CDR3 has 16 amino acids.

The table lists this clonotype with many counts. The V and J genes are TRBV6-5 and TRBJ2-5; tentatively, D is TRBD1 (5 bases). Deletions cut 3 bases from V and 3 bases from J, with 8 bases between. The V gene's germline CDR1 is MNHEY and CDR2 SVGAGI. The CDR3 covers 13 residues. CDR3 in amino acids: CASSYAGKETQYF. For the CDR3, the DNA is TGTGCCAGCAGTTATGCAGGGAAAGAGACCCAGTACTTC.

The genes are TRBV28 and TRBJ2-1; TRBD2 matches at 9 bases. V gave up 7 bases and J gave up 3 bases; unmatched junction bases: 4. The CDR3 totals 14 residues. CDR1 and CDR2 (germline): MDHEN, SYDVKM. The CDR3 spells CASIAGAGYNEQFF. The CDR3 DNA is TGTGCCAGCATAGCGGGAGCTGGCTACAATGAGCAGTTCTTC.

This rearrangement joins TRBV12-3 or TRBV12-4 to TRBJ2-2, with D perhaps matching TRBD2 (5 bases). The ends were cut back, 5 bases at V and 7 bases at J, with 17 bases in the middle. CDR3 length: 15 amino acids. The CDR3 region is CASSVLEVKGGELFF. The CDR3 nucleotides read TGTGCCAGCAGTGTACTAGAGGTCAAAGGCGGGGAGCTGTTTTTT.

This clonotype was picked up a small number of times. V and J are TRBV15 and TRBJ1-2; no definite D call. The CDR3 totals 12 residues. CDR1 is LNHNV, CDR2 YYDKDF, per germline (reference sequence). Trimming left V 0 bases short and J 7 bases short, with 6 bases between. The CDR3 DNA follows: TGTGCCACCAGCAGAGATACCGGTGGCTACACCTTC. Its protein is CATSRDTGGYTF.

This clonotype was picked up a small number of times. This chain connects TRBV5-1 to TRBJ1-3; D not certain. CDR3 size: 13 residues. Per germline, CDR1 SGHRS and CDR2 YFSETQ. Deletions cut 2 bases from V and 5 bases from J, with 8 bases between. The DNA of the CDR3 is TGCGCCAGCAGCTTAGGGTCTAGAAACACCATATATTTT. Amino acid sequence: CASSLGSRNTIYF.

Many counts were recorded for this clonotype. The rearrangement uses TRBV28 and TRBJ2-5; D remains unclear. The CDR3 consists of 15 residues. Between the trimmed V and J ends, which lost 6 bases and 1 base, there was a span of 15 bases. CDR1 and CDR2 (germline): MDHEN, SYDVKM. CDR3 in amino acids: CASRGIRASQETQYF. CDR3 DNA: TGTGCCAGCAGGGGTATACGGGCCTCCCAAGAGACCCAGTACTTC.

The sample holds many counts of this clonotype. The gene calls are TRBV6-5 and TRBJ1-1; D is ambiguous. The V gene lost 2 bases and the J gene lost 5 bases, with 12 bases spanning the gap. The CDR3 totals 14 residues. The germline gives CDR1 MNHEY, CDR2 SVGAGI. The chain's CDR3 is CASSYITQSTEAFF. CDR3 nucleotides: TGTGCCAGCAGTTACATCACTCAGTCTACTGAAGCTTTCTTT.

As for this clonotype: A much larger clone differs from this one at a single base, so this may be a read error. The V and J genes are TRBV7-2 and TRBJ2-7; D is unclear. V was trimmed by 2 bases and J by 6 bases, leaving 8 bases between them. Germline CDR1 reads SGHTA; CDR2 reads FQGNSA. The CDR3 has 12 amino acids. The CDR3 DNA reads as TGTGCCAGCAGCTTACAAAACTGCGAGCAGTACTTC. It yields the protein CASSLQNCEQYF.

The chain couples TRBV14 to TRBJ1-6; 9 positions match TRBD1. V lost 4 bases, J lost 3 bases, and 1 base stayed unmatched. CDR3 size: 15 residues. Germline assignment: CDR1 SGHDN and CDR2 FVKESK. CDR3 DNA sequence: TGTGCCAGCAGCCCGACAGGGGGCTATAATTCACCCCTCCACTTT. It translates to CASSPTGGYNSPLHF.

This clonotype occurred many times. The CDR3 spells CASSPAGARYEQYF. Written as DNA, the CDR3 is TGTGCCAGCAGCCCAGCGGGAGCGAGGTACGAGCAGTACTTC. This rearrangement joins TRBV12-3 or TRBV12-4 to TRBJ2-7, with TRBD2 matching 8 bases. The CDR3 extends over 14 amino acids. The ends lost 6 bases at V and 4 bases at J; junction bases unmatched: 8.

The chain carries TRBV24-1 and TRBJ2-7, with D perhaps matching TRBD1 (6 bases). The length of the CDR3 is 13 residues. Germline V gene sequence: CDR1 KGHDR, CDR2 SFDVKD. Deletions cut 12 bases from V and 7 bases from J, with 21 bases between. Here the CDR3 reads CAVSQDSVGEQYF. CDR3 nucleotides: TGTGCCGTCAGTCAGGACAGCGTTGGGGAGCAGTACTTC.

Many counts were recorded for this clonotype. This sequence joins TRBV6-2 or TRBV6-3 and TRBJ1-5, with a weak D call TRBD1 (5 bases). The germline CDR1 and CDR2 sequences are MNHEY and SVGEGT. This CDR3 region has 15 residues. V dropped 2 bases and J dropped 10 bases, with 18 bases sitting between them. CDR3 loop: CASSYPRDGKEPQHF. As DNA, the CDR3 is TGTGCCAGCAGTTACCCAAGGGACGGAAAGGAACCCCAGCATTTT.

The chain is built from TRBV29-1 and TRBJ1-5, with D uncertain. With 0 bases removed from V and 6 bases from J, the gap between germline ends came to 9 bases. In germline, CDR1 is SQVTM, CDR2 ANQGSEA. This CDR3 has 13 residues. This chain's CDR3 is CSVEEPRGQPQHF. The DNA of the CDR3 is TGCAGCGTTGAAGAGCCCCGCGGTCAGCCCCAGCATTTT. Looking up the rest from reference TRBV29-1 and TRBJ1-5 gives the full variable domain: SAVISQKPSRDICQRGTSLTIQCQVDSQVTMMFWYRQQPGQSLTLIATANQGSEATYESGFVIDKFPISRPNLTFSTLTVSNMSPEDSSIYLCSVEEPRGQPQHFGDGTRLSIL.

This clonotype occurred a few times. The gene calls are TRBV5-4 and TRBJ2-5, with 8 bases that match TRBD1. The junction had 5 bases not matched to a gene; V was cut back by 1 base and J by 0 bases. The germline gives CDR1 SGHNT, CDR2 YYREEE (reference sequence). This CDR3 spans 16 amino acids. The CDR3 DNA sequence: TGTGCCAGCAGCTTGAGGGACAGGCCAGACCAAGAGACCCAGTACTTC. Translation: CASSLRDRPDQETQYF. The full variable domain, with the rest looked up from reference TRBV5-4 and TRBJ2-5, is ETGVTQSPTHLIKTRGQQVTLRCSSQSGHNTVSWYQQALGQGPQFIFQYYREEENGRGNFPPRFSGLQFPNYSSELNVNALELDDSALYLCASSLRDRPDQETQYFGPGTRLLVL.

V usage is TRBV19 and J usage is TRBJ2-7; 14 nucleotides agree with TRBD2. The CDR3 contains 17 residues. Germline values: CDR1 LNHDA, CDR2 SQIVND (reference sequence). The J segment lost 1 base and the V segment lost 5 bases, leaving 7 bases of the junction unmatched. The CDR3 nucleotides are TGTGCCAGTAGTTACTCCGGGACTAGCGGGAGTTCCTACGAGCAGTACTTC. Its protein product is CASSYSGTSGSSYEQYF. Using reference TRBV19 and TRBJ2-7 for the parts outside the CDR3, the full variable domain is DGGITQSPKYLFRKEGQNVTLSCEQNLNHDAMYWYRQDPGQGLRLIYYSQIVNDFQKGDIAEGYSVSREKKESFPLTVTSAQKNPTAFYLCASSYSGTSGSSYEQYFGPGTRLTVT.

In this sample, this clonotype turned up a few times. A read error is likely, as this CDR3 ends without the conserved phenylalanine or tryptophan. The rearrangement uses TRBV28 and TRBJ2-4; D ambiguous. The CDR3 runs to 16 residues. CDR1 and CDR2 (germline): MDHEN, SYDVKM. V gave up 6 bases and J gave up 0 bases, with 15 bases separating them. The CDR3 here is CASSGSSLLAKNIQYL. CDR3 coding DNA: TGTGCCAGCAGCGGATCCTCCTTACTAGCCAAAAACATTCAGTACCTC.

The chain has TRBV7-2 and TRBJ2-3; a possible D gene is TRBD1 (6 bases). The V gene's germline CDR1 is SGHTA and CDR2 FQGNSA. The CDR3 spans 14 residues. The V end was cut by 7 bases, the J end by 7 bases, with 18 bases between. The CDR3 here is CASILTWTANTQYF. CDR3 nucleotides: TGTGCCAGCATCCTAACTTGGACAGCAAATACGCAGTATTTT.

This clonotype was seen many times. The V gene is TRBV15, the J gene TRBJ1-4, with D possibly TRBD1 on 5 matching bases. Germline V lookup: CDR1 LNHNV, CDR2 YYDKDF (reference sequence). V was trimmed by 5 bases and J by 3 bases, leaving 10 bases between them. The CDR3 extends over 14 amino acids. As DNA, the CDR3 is TGTGCCACCAGCTCCCGACAGCCTAATGAAAAACTGTTTTTT. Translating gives CATSSRQPNEKLFF.

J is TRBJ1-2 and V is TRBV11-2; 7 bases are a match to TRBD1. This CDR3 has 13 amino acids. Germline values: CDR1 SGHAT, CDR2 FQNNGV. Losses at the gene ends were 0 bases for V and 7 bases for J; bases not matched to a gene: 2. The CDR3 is CASSLDQGGGYTF. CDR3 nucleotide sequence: TGTGCCAGCAGCTTAGACCAGGGGGGTGGCTACACCTTC.

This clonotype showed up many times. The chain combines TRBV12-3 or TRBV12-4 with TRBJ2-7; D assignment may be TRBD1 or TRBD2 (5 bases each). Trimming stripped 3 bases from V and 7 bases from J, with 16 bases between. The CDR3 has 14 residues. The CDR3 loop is CASSLIGELREQYF. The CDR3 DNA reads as TGTGCCAGCAGTTTGATAGGGGAGTTGCGGGAGCAGTACTTC.

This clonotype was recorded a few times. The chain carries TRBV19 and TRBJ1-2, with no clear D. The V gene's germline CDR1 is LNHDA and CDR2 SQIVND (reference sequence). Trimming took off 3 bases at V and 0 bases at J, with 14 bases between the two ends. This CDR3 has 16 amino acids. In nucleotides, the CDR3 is TGTGCCAGTAGTATTTCAGCCCCACCACCTAACTATGGCTACACCTTC. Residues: CASSISAPPPNYGYTF. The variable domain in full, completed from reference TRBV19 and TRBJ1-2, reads DGGITQSPKYLFRKEGQNVTLSCEQNLNHDAMYWYRQDPGQGLRLIYYSQIVNDFQKGDIAEGYSVSREKKESFPLTVTSAQKNPTAFYLCASSISAPPPNYGYTFGSGTRLTVV.

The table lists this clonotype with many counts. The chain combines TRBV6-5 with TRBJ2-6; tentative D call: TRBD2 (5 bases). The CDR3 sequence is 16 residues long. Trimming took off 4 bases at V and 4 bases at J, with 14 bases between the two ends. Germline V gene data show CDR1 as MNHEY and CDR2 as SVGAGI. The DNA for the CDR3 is TGTGCCAGCAGTTCGGGATTGCTCTTAGGGGCCAACGTCCTGACTTTC. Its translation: CASSSGLLLGANVLTF.

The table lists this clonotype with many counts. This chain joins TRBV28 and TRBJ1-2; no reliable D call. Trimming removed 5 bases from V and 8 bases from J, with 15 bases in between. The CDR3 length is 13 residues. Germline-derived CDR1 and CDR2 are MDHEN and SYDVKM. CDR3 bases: TGTGCCAGCAGTCCGCGAGGGTACGGAGGCTACACCTTC. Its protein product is CASSPRGYGGYTF.